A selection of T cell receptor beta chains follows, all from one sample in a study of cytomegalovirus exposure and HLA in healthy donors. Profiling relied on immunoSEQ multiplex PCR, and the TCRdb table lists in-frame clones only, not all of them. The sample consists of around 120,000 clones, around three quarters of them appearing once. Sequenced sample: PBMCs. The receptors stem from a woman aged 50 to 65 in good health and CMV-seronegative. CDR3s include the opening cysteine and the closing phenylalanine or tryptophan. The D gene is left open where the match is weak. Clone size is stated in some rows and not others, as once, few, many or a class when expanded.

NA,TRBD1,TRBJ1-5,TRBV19,TGTGCCAGTAGTATTGACAGGGGGCGTCTTGACCAGCCCCAGCATTTT,CASSIDRGRLDQPQHF
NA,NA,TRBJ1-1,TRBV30,TGTGCCTGGGGAAAGGGGGGGGACACTGAAGCTTTCTTT,CAWGKGGDTEAFF
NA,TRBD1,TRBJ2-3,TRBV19,TGTGCCAGTAGCCTAACCGGACAGGGGACAGATACGCAGTATTTT,CASSLTGQGTDTQYF
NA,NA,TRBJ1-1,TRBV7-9,TGTGCCAGCAGCGCCGGACAGCCGAACACTGAAGCTTTCTTT,CASSAGQPNTEAFF
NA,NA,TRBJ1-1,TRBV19,TGTGCCAGTAGTATAGTTCGGGGGGCCTCGCTGAACACTGAAGCTTTCTTT,CASSIVRGASLNTEAFF
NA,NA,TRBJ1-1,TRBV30,TGTGCCTGGACTCAGGAGGGTTGGAACACTGAAGCTTTCTTT,CAWTQEGWNTEAFF
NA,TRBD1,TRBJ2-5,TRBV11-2,TGTGCCAGCAGCTTCGACAGGGAGAAGGAGACCCAGTACTTC,CASSFDREKETQYF
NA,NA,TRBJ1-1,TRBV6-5,TGTGCCAGCAGGGCCGCGGGGCCAAACACTGAAGCTTTCTTT,CASRAAGPNTEAFF
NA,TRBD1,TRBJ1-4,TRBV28,TGTGCCAGCAGCCGACAGGGACCAAATGAAAAACTGTTTTTT,CASSRQGPNEKLFF
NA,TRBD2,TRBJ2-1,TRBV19,TGTGCCAGTAGTTCCCGAGGTAATAGCGGGAGGGCCAGGACCTACAATGAGCAGTTCTTC,CASSSRGNSGRARTYNEQFF
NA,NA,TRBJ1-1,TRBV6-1,TGTGCCAGCAGTGATGGGCAGGGGAGCTTTGGAGCTTTCTTT,CASSDGQGSFGAFF
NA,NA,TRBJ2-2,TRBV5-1,TGCGCCAGCAGAGAGGACACCGGGGAGCTGTTTTTT,CASREDTGELFF
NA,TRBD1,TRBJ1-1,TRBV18,TGTGCCAGCTCACGACAGGGTTTTAATGCTGAAGCTTTCTTT,CASSRQGFNAEAFF
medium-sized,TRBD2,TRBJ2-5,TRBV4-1,TGCGCCAGCAGCCAAGACTCGAGCGGGAGGGTGGAGACCCAGTACTTC,CASSQDSSGRVETQYF
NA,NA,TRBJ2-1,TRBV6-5,TGTGCCAGCAGTTACTCCGGAGTGGACAATGAGCAGTTCTTC,CASSYSGVDNEQFF
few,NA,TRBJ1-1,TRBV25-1,TGTGCCAGCAGTGACGGGACAGAAGCTTTCTTT,CASSDGTEAFF
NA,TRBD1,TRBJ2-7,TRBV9,TGTGCCAGCAGCGCCAAAGGTTTTCAGGGGGAACAGTACTTC,CASSAKGFQGEQYF
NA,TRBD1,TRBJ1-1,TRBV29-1,TGCAGCGTTCACCAGGGGGCGAACACTGAAGCTTTCTTT,CSVHQGANTEAFF
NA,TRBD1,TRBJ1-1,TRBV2,TGTGCCAGCAGCGCACAGGGGATGAACACTGAAGCTTTCTTT,CASSAQGMNTEAFF
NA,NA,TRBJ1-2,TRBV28,TGTGCCAGCAGCCATGACAGGATCTATGGCTACACCTTC,CASSHDRIYGYTF
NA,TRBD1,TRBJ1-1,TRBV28,TGTGCCAGCAATTCAATCGGGAGACAGGGGTCTGGGAGATGGGAAGCTTTCTTT,CASNSIGRQGSGRWEAFF
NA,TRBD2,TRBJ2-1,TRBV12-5,TGTGCTAGTGGCTTAGCGGGAGGAATGAATGAGCAGTTCTTC,CASGLAGGMNEQFF
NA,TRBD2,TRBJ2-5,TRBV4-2,TGTGCCAGCAGCCAAGGGAGGACTAGCGGGCCACAAGAGACCCAGTACTTC,CASSQGRTSGPQETQYF